The 15 T cell receptor beta chains below come from one sample, sequenced in a study of cytomegalovirus exposure and HLA in healthy donors. With 60 Vbeta and 13 Jbeta primers, the PCR was carried out. Only in-frame clones appear in the TCRdb table, and some are missing; sequencing was by immunoSEQ multiplex PCR. The sample includes 140,000 to 150,000 clones, roughly 80% seen only once; the top ten take about 3%. The material sequenced was PBMCs. Receptors were obtained from a man between 40 and 49 years old in good health and CMV-seropositive.

The chain links TRBV5-1 to TRBJ2-3; 8 positions match TRBD1. V dropped 3 bases and J dropped 0; count of bases not matched to a gene: 6. The CDR3 length is 16 residues. Germline CDR1 SGHRS, CDR2 YFSETQ. The DNA of the CDR3 is TGCGCCAGCAGCTCTAAGACAGGGGCGAGCACAGATACGCAGTATTTT. This gives the protein CASSSKTGASTDTQYF.

This clone has just a few counts. The rearrangement uses TRBV7-6 and TRBJ2-7; TRBD1 aligns across 11 bases. Germline CDR1 and CDR2: SGHVS and FNYEAQ. V was clipped by 7 bases and J by 6 bases; unmatched bases: 14. The length of the CDR3 is 16 residues. The CDR3 region is CASTLMPPGTGGEQYF. In DNA form, the CDR3 reads TGTGCCAGCACCCTGATGCCCCCGGGGACAGGGGGCGAGCAGTACTTC.

A few counts support this clone. V and J are TRBV5-1 and TRBJ1-2, with a weak D call TRBD1 (5 bases). This CDR3 is 17 amino acids long. CDR1 is SGHRS and CDR2 is YFSETQ in the germline V gene. V gave up 6 bases and J gave up 0 bases, with 21 bases separating them. CDR3 sequence reads: CASKLQGPLGPNYGYTF. The CDR3 DNA is TGCGCCAGCAAACTTCAGGGCCCCCTGGGGCCTAACTATGGCTACACCTTC.

V and J are TRBV9 and TRBJ2-1, with 8 bases fitting TRBD2. This CDR3 region has 16 residues. V lost 0 bases and J lost 0; bases outside the gene matches: 2. Germline CDR1 SGDLS, CDR2 YYNGEE. CDR3 in DNA: TGTGCCAGCAGCGTAGGGGGACTAGGCTCCTACAATGAGCAGTTCTTC. Translating gives CASSVGGLGSYNEQFF.

The V call is TRBV4-1, the J call TRBJ2-5; 9 positions match TRBD2. V lost 2 bases and J lost 4; bases outside the gene matches: 2. This CDR3 has 14 residues. The germline CDR1 and CDR2 sequences are MGHRA and YSYEKL. CDR3 bases: TGCGCCAGCAGCCAACAACTAGCGGGAGAGACCCAGTACTTC. Amino acid sequence: CASSQQLAGETQYF.

This clone showed up just once. The V call is TRBV6-5, the J call TRBJ2-5; 7 nucleotides agree with TRBD2. Near its end, the DNA agrees better with TRBJ2-7, so the J call may be wrong. This CDR3 contains 15 residues. CDR1 is MNHEY, CDR2 SVGAGI, per germline. CDR3 DNA sequence: TGTGCCAGCAGTTACTCCGGCGGGAGCTCCTACGAGCAGTACTTC. As protein: CASSYSGGSSYEQYF.

The rearrangement links TRBV30 to TRBJ2-1; 11 bases fit TRBD2. J was trimmed by 5 bases and V by 8 bases; bases with no gene match: 14. The CDR3 is 16 amino acids. CDR1 and CDR2 (germline): GTSNPN, SVGIG (reference sequence). The CDR3 loop reads CAIGTSGSYKDNEQFF. CDR3 coding DNA: TGTGCCATCGGGACTAGCGGCTCTTATAAAGACAATGAGCAGTTCTTC. Looking up the rest from reference TRBV30 and TRBJ2-1 gives the full variable domain: SQTIHQWPATLVQPVGSPLSLECTVEGTSNPNLYWYRQAAGRGLQLLFYSVGIGQISSEVPQNLSASRPQDRQFILSSKKLLLSDSGFYLCAIGTSGSYKDNEQFFGPGTRLTVL.

The J gene is TRBJ2-1, the V gene TRBV15; TRBD2 might be the D (5 bases). CDR1 and CDR2 (germline): LNHNV, YYDKDF (reference sequence). The CDR3 has 15 amino acids. V was trimmed by 0 bases and J by 4 bases, leaving 10 bases between them. The CDR3 here is CATSRDGGRYNEQFF. DNA for the CDR3: TGTGCCACCAGCAGAGATGGTGGGAGATACAATGAGCAGTTCTTC.

This chain uses TRBV30 with TRBJ2-5; TRBD2 matches at 10 bases. The DNA end is a closer match to TRBJ2-7, so the J assignment may be wrong. Germline V gives CDR1 GTSNPN, CDR2 SVGIG (reference sequence). This CDR3 comprises 21 residues. The CDR3 sequence is CAWSYGFARNQREGSSYEQYF. CDR3 coding DNA: TGTGCCTGGAGTTATGGTTTCGCGCGCAATCAGCGGGAGGGAAGTTCCTACGAGCAGTACTTC.

The chain is built from TRBV2 and TRBJ1-3; D not certain. Trimming removed 6 bases from V and 0 bases from J, with 12 bases in between. Looked up from germline, CDR1 is SNHLY and CDR2 is FYNNEI. The CDR3 loop spans 15 amino acids. Here the CDR3 DNA reads TGTGCCAGCAGCCAGAGGAGTATCTCTGGAAACACCATATATTTT. Translation gives CASSQRSISGNTIYF.

The chain employs TRBV6-5 and TRBJ1-2; 7 bases agree with TRBD1. Germline V gene data show CDR1 as MNHEY and CDR2 as SVGAGI. This CDR3 is 13 amino acids long. V was clipped by 6 bases and J by 8 bases; unmatched bases: 9. CDR3 nucleotides: TGTGCCAGCAGCATACAGGGGCGGAGAGGCTACACCTTC. It yields the protein CASSIQGRRGYTF.

V usage is TRBV27 and J usage is TRBJ1-4; D not certain. Trimming removed 3 bases at V and 0 bases at J, with 8 bases between. The CDR3 is made up of 15 amino acids. Germline-derived CDR1 and CDR2 are MNHEY and SMNVEV (reference sequence). The CDR3 is CASSFVQATNEKLFF. Written as DNA, the CDR3 is TGTGCCAGCAGTTTTGTTCAGGCAACTAATGAAAAACTGTTTTTT.

This chain connects TRBV6-5 to TRBJ2-1; no clear D gene. Germline V gene lookup returns CDR1 MNHEY and CDR2 SVGAGI. Trimming removed 8 bases from V and 0 bases from J, with 11 bases in between. This CDR3 has 14 amino acids. CDR3 in DNA: TGTGCCAGCGCCGGAGCTCTCTCCTACAATGAGCAGTTCTTC. This sequence encodes CASAGALSYNEQFF.

This clone was picked up a small number of times. The V call is TRBV11-3, the J call TRBJ2-7, with 11 bases lining up with TRBD2. Germline CDR1 SGHNT, CDR2 YENEEA. V shed 3 bases and J 5 bases; nucleotides not matched to a gene: 6. The CDR3 runs 15 residues. CDR3 amino acids: CASSFSGLAGDEQYF. CDR3 bases: TGTGCCAGCAGCTTTTCTGGACTAGCGGGCGACGAGCAGTACTTC.

This clone has just one count. The chain joins TRBV5-1 to TRBJ2-3; 11 positions match TRBD1. Trimming took 0 bases from V and 4 from J; bases not matched to a gene: 1. From germline, CDR1 is SGHRS and CDR2 YFSETQ. The CDR3 totals 15 residues. Here the CDR3 reads CASSLEGQGADTQYF. The CDR3 DNA reads TGCGCCAGCAGCTTGGAGGGACAGGGGGCAGATACGCAGTATTTT.